This T cell receptor (beta chain) was retrieved from a study of technical replicates of blood from several donors. Germline CDR1 is SEHNR and CDR2 is FQNEAQ (reference sequence). The CDR3 has 16 residues. V lost 4 bases and J lost 8; bases outside the gene matches: 8. TCRdb's copy holds only in-frame clones and misses some; the assay was immunoSEQ multiplex PCR. The data show around 76,000 clones, over 95% seen once. This clone was recorded only once. The chain links TRBV7-9 to TRBJ2-1; 13 bases match TRBD2. The sample was T cells isolated from PBMCs. The clonotype comes from a human donor in good health. The CDR3 DNA is TGTGCCAGCAGCTCGCAGACTAGCGGGAGGAACGATGAGCAGTTCTTC. This gives the protein CASSSQTSGRNDEQFF. Full variable domain (remainder filled in from reference TRBV7-9 and TRBJ2-1): DTGVSQNPRHKITKRGQNVTFRCDPISEHNRLYWYRQTLGQGPEFLTYFQNEAQLEKSRLLSDRFSAERPKGSFSTLEIQRTEQGDSAMYLCASSSQTSGRNDEQFFGPGTRLTVL.